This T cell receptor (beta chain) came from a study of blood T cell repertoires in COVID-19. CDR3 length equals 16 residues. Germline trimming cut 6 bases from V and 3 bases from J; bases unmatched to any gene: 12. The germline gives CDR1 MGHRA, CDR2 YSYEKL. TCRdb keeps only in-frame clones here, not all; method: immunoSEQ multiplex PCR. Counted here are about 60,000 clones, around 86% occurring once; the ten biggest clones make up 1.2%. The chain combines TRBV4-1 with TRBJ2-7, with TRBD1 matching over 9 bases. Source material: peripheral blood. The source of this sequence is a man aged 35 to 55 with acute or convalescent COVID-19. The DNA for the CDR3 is TGCGCCAGCAGTATTACCGGGACAGGGACCATCTACGAGCAGTACTTC. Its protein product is CASSITGTGTIYEQYF.